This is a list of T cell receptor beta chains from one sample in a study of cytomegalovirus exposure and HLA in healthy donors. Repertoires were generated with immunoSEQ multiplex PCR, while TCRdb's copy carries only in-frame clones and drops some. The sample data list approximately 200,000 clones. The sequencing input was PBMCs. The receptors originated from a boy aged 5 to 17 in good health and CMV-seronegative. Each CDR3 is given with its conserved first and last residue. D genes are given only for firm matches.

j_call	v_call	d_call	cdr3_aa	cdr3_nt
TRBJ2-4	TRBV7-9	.	CASSLAGYLQYF	TGTGCCAGCAGCTTGGCGGGGTACCTTCAGTACTTC
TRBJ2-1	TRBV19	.	CASSMAGYNEQFF	TGTGCCAGTAGTATGGCAGGCTACAATGAGCAGTTCTTC
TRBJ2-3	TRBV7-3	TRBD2	CASSLNPGGAGDTQYF	TGTGCCAGCAGCTTAAATCCCGGGGGGGCCGGAGATACGCAGTATTTT
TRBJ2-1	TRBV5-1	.	CASSVGGLGGYNEQFF	TGCGCCAGCAGCGTCGGGGGGCTCGGGGGGTACAATGAGCAGTTCTTC
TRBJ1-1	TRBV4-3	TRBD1	CASSHRIVRDSLLQNTEAFF	TGCGCCAGCAGCCACCGAATCGTCCGGGACAGCTTACTCCAGAACACTGAAGCTTTCTTT
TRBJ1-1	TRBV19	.	CASSIVQTHMMNTEAFF	TGTGCCAGTAGTATAGTTCAAACACATATGATGAACACTGAAGCTTTCTTT
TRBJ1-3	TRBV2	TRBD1	CASSGPGQGKDTIYF	TGTGCCAGCAGTGGACCGGGACAGGGGAAAGACACCATATATTTT
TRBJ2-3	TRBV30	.	CAWSVRWWVGTDTQYF	TGTGCCTGGAGTGTGAGGTGGTGGGTCGGCACAGATACGCAGTATTTT
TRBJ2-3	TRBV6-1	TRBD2	CASSEVSGGASDTQYF	TGTGCCAGCAGTGAAGTTAGCGGGGGGGCCTCAGATACGCAGTATTTT
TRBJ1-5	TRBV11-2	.	CASSQNPQRPQHF	TGTGCCAGCAGCCAGAATCCACAGAGGCCCCAGCATTTT
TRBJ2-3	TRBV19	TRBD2	CASRIAGGSTDTQYF	TGTGCCAGTAGGATAGCGGGGGGTAGCACAGATACGCAGTATTTT
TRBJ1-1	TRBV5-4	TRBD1	CASSPGQSVTEAFF	TGTGCCAGCAGCCCGGGACAGTCGGTCACTGAAGCTTTCTTT
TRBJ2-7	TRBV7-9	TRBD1	CASSLEGQGYEQYF	TGTGCCAGCAGCTTAGAGGGACAGGGGTACGAGCAGTACTTC
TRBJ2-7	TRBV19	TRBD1	CASSWGTGGYYEQYF	TGTGCCAGTAGTTGGGGGACAGGGGGCTACTACGAGCAGTACTTC
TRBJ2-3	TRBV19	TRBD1	CASTRGTGVTDTQYF	TGTGCCAGCACCCGGGGGACAGGGGTCACAGATACGCAGTATTTT
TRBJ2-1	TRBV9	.	CASSERGSTYNEQFF	TGTGCCAGCAGCGAACGGGGGTCCACCTACAATGAGCAGTTCTTC
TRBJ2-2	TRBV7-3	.	CASSWGSPNTGELFF	TGTGCCAGCAGCTGGGGCAGCCCGAACACCGGGGAGCTGTTTTTT
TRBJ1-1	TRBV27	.	CASSFSRLEGAFF	TGTGCCAGCAGTTTCTCCAGGCTTGAGGGAGCTTTCTTT
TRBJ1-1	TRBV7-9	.	CASSPPLKPEAFF	TGTGCCAGCAGCCCCCCATTGAAGCCTGAAGCTTTCTTT
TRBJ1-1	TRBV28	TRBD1	CASSFRLGQTPMNTEAFF	TGTGCCAGCAGTTTCCGATTGGGACAGACGCCCATGAACACTGAAGCTTTCTTT
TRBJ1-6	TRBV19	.	CASRTGSSSYNSPLHF	TGTGCCAGTAGGACAGGATCCAGCTCCTATAATTCACCCCTCCACTTT
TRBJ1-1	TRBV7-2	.	CASSLGQNTEAFF	TGTGCCAGCAGCTTAGGACAGAACACTGAAGCTTTCTTT
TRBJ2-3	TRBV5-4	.	CASTGTPLSRTDTQYF	TGTGCCAGCACCGGGACTCCCCTCAGTCGCACAGATACGCAGTATTTT
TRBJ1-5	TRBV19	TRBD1	CASTNSWDRAQPQHF	TGTGCCAGTACCAACTCCTGGGACAGGGCGCAGCCCCAGCATTTT
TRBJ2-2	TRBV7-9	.	CASSLEGLAGELFF	TGTGCCAGCAGCTTAGAGGGGCTCGCCGGGGAGCTGTTTTTT
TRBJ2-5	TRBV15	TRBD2	CATSRGLTSSQETQYF	TGTGCCACCAGCAGAGGCCTGACTAGCAGCCAAGAGACCCAGTACTTC
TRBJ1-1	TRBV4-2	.	CASSPLLNTEAFF	TGTGCCAGCAGCCCACTTCTCAACACTGAAGCTTTCTTT
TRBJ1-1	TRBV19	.	CASSAGGQHTEAFF	TGTGCCAGTAGTGCCGGCGGACAGCACACTGAAGCTTTCTTT
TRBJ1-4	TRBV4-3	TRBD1	CASSLGQGFNEKLFF	TGCGCCAGCAGCCTCGGACAGGGGTTTAATGAAAAACTGTTTTTT
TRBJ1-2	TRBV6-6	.	CASRVAGTNYGYTF	TGTGCCAGCAGGGTAGCGGGAACTAACTATGGCTACACCTTC
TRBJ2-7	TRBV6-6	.	CASSYGDRSSYEQYF	TGTGCCAGCAGTTACGGTGACAGGAGCTCCTACGAGCAGTACTTC
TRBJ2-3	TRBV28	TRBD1	CASSWSDRGTDTQYF	TGTGCCAGCAGTTGGTCGGACAGGGGGACAGATACGCAGTATTTT
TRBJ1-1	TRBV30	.	CAWSVGTGNTEAFF	TGTGCCTGGAGTGTAGGCACAGGGAACACTGAAGCTTTCTTT
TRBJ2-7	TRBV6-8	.	CASGIRQAYEQYF	TGTGCCAGCGGTATACGACAGGCTTACGAGCAGTACTTC
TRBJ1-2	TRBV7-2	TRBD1	CASSRPDRGRGYTF	TGTGCCAGCAGCCGCCCGGACAGGGGACGAGGCTACACCTTC
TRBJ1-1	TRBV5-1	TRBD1	CASSQVGGVFDEAFF	TGCGCCAGCAGCCAGGTAGGGGGCGTTTTCGATGAAGCTTTCTTT
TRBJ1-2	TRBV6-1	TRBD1	CASRTDRAFNYGYTF	TGTGCCAGCAGGACGGACAGGGCATTTAACTATGGCTACACCTTC
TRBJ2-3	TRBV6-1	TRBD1	CASSDWDRGSTDTQYF	TGTGCCAGCAGTGATTGGGACAGGGGGAGCACAGATACGCAGTATTTT
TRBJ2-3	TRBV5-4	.	CASSPQDISTDTQYF	TGTGCCAGCAGCCCCCAGGACATTAGCACAGATACGCAGTATTTT
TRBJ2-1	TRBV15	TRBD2	CATRPGLGGYNEQFF	TGTGCCACCAGACCGGGACTAGGGGGCTACAATGAGCAGTTCTTC
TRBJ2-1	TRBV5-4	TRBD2	CASSGTSGVDEQFF	TGTGCCAGCAGTGGGACTAGCGGGGTCGATGAGCAGTTCTTC
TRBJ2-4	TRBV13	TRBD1	CASSSTPEGALAKNIQYF	TGTGCCAGCAGCTCAACCCCTGAGGGGGCCCTAGCCAAAAACATTCAGTACTTC